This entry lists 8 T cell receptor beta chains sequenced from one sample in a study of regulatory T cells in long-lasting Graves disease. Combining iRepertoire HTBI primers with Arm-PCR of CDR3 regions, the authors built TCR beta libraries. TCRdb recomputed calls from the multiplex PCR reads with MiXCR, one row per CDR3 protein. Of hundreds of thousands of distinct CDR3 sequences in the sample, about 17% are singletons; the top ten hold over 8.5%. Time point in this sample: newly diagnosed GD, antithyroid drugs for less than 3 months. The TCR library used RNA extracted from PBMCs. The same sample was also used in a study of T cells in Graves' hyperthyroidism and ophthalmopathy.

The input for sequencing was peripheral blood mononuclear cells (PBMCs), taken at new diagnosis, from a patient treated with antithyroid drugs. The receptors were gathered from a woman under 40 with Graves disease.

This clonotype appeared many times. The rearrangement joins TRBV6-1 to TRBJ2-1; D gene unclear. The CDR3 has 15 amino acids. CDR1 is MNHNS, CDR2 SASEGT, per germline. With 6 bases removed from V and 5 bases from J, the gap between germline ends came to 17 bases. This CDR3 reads CASRPFGQRDNEQFF. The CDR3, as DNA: TGTGCCAGCAGACCTTTCGGGCAGAGAGACAATGAGCAGTTCTTC.

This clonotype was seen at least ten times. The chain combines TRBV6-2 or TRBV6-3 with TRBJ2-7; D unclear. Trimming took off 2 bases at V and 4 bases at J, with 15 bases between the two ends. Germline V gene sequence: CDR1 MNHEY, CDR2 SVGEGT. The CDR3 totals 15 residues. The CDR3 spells CASSYRPALEYEQYF. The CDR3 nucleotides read TGTGCCAGCAGTTACCGACCCGCTCTTGAGTACGAGCAGTACTTC.

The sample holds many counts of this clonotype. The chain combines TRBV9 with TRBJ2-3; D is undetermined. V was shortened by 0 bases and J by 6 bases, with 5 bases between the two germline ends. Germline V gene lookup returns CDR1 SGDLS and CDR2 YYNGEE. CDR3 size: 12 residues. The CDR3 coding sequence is TGTGCCAGCAGCGTAGCTGGGGATACGCAGTATTTT. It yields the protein CASSVAGDTQYF.

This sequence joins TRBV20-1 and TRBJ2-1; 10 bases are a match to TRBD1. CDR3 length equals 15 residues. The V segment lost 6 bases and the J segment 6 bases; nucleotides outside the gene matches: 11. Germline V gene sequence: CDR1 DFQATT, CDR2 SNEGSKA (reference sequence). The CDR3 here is CSAPPGRTGGNEQFF. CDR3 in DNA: TGCAGTGCCCCCCCGGGGCGGACAGGGGGCAATGAGCAGTTCTTC.

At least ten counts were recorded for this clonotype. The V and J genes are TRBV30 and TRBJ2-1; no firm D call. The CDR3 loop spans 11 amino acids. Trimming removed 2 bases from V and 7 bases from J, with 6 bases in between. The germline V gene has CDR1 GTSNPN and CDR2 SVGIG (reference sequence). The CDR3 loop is CAWSLTNEQFF. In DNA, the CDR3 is TGTGCCTGGAGTCTAACGAATGAGCAGTTCTTC.

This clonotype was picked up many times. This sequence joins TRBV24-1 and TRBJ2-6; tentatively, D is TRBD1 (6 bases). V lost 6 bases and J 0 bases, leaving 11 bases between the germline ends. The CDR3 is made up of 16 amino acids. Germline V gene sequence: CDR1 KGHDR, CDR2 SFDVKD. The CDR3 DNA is TGTGCCACCAGTACAGGGCCAAACTCTGGGGCCAACGTCCTGACTTTC. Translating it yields CATSTGPNSGANVLTF.

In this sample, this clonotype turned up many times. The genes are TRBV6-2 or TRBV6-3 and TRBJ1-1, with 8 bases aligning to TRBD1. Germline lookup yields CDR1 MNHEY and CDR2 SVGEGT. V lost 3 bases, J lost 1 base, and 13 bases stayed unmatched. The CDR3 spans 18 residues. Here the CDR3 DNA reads TGTGCCAGCAGTTATCCGGGACAGGAGCTCCACGGGAACACTGAAGCTTTCTTT. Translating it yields CASSYPGQELHGNTEAFF.

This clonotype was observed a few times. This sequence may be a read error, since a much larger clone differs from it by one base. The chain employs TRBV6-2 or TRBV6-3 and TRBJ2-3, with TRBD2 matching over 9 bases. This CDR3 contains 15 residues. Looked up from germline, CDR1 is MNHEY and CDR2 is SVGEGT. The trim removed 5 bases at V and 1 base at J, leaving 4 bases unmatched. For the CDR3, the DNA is TGTGCCAGCAGTGTTCGGACTAGCGGCACAGATACGCAGTATTTT. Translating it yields CASSVRTSGTDTQYF.